What follows are 21 T cell receptor beta chains derived from one specimen sequenced in a study of OX40 agonist ivuxolimab in advanced cancers. Method: immunoSEQ multiplex PCR; TCRdb's copy keeps in-frame clones and lacks some. The table shows around 9,900 clones, with 66% occurring only once. Sequencing used CD4+ or CD8+ T cells sorted from blood, obtained in a trial of the OX40 agonist ivuxolimab. These receptors all stem from an adult with an advanced solid tumor such as melanoma, head and neck, liver or kidney cancer.

The genes are TRBV30 and TRBJ1-3, with D perhaps matching TRBD1 (6 bases). Germline CDR1 GTSNPN, CDR2 SVGIG (reference sequence). This CDR3 is 14 amino acids long. As DNA, the CDR3 is TGTGTTGTAGGACAGTCGAACTCTGGAAACACCATATATTTT. Its translation: CVVGQSNSGNTIYF.

This clone is labeled large. The J gene is TRBJ1-5, the V gene TRBV4-1; no definite D call. Trimming removed 1 base at V and 3 bases at J, with 10 bases between. The CDR3 runs 15 residues. Germline CDR1 is MGHRA and CDR2 is YSYEKL. The CDR3 spells CASSQVTANNQPQHF. CDR3 sequence (DNA): TGCGCCAGCAGCCAAGTTACGGCGAACAATCAGCCCCAGCATTTT.

The chain joins TRBV27 to TRBJ1-2; 7 bases map to TRBD1. The CDR3 is 15 residues long. The germline V gene has CDR1 MNHEY and CDR2 SMNVEV (reference sequence). With 0 bases clipped from V and 6 bases from J, the junction kept 7 bases outside the gene matches. The CDR3 DNA reads as TGTGCCAGCAGTTTATCAGGGGGCGCACAACATGGCTACACCTTC. This sequence encodes CASSLSGGAQHGYTF.

In this sample, this clone turned up a few times. The chain joins TRBV7-6 to TRBJ2-7; 9 positions match TRBD1. CDR1 SGHVS and CDR2 FNYEAQ come from the germline V gene. The J segment lost 7 bases and the V segment lost 5 bases, leaving 15 bases of the junction unmatched. The CDR3 length is 16 residues. CDR3: CASSPRAGQGFGEQYF. In DNA, the CDR3 is TGTGCCAGCAGCCCCAGGGCCGGACAGGGGTTTGGAGAGCAGTACTTC.

The chain links TRBV15 to TRBJ2-1, with 12 positions matching TRBD2. This CDR3 spans 17 amino acids. The V gene's germline CDR1 is LNHNV and CDR2 YYDKDF (reference sequence). V lost 0 bases to trimming and J lost 5 bases; unmatched junction nucleotides: 5. The CDR3: CATSRDRLAGAHNEQFF. CDR3 bases: TGTGCCACCAGCAGAGATCGACTAGCGGGAGCTCACAATGAGCAGTTCTTC.

The chain combines TRBV19 with TRBJ2-1; D possibly corresponds to TRBD2 (6 bases). V lost 3 bases and J lost 1, with 22 bases in between. The CDR3 is 19 residues long. Germline CDR1 and CDR2: LNHDA and SQIVND (reference sequence). The DNA of the CDR3 is TGTGCCAGTAGTATCGTTGGGACTGATATCGGTGGATCCTACAATGAGCAGTTCTTC. Translating it yields CASSIVGTDIGGSYNEQFF. The full variable domain, rest sourced from reference TRBV19 and TRBJ2-1, is DGGITQSPKYLFRKEGQNVTLSCEQNLNHDAMYWYRQDPGQGLRLIYYSQIVNDFQKGDIAEGYSVSREKKESFPLTVTSAQKNPTAFYLCASSIVGTDIGGSYNEQFFGPGTRLTVL.

This rearrangement joins TRBV29-1 to TRBJ2-7; TRBD2 agrees at 7 bases. Germline V gene data show CDR1 as SQVTM and CDR2 as ANQGSEA. The CDR3 spans 16 residues. The ends lost 1 base at V and 0 bases at J; junction bases unmatched: 9. CDR3 in amino acids: CSVEGNLGRYSYEQYF. As DNA, the CDR3 is TGCAGCGTTGAAGGTAACCTCGGGAGGTACTCCTACGAGCAGTACTTC.

A single count supports this clone. The chain carries TRBV9 and TRBJ2-3, with D unresolved. The CDR3 totals 16 residues. Trimming pared 3 bases from V and 0 bases from J, leaving 14 bases between. Per the germline V gene, CDR1 is SGDLS and CDR2 is YYNGEE. CDR3 DNA: TGTGCCAGCAGCGCTCCTCTACAGTCTAGCACAGATACGCAGTATTTT. It encodes CASSAPLQSSTDTQYF.

The chain recombines TRBV5-1 with TRBJ1-4; D is undetermined. CDR1 and CDR2 (germline): SGHRS, YFSETQ. Trimming took off 1 base at V and 8 bases at J, with 15 bases between the two ends. This CDR3 region has 15 residues. The DNA for the CDR3 is TGCGCCAGCAGCTTGACGCGGCAGGTCGGGGAAAAACTGTTTTTT. This sequence encodes CASSLTRQVGEKLFF.

The gene calls are TRBV4-1 and TRBJ2-5; 9 bases are a match to TRBD1. The germline CDR1 and CDR2 sequences are MGHRA and YSYEKL. With 1 base clipped from V and 4 bases from J, the junction kept 4 bases outside the gene matches. The CDR3 totals 15 residues. CDR3 coding DNA: TGCGCCAGCAGCCAAGTTTGGACAGGGGTAGAGACCCAGTACTTC. This gives the protein CASSQVWTGVETQYF.

By frequency in the sample, this clone is medium-sized. The chain has TRBV27 and TRBJ1-1; no clear D gene. Germline V gives CDR1 MNHEY, CDR2 SMNVEV (reference sequence). Trimming took off 1 base at V and 0 bases at J, with 9 bases between the two ends. CDR3 length equals 15 residues. The CDR3 DNA reads TGTGCCAGCAGTTTATATCAGAGTATGAACACTGAAGCTTTCTTT. Its translation is CASSLYQSMNTEAFF.

A few counts support this clone. V gene TRBV4-3 combines with J gene TRBJ2-1, with TRBD2 identical over 10 bases. Germline CDR1 reads LGHNA; CDR2 reads YSLEER. Trimming took 1 base from V and 8 from J; bases not matched to a gene: 8. The CDR3 extends over 16 amino acids. The CDR3, as DNA: TGCGCCAGCAGCCAAGTCCCAGCGGGGGGGTACGATGAGCAGTTCTTC. Amino acid sequence: CASSQVPAGGYDEQFF.

The chain uses TRBV19 and TRBJ1-1; no definite D call. This CDR3 has 14 amino acids. Germline-derived CDR1 and CDR2 are LNHDA and SQIVND (reference sequence). Trimming pared 2 bases from V and 3 bases from J, leaving 10 bases between. The CDR3 nucleotides are TGTGCCAGTAGTATATCCGGGATGGACACTGAAGCTTTCTTT. Its translation: CASSISGMDTEAFF.

The chain uses TRBV4-1 and TRBJ2-5, with D possibly TRBD2 on 7 matching bases. The CDR3 spans 14 residues. V gave up 3 bases and J gave up 5 bases, with 13 bases separating them. The germline CDR1 and CDR2 sequences are MGHRA and YSYEKL. This CDR3 reads CASSQPGGLETQYF. In DNA form, the CDR3 reads TGCGCCAGCAGCCAGCCCGGGGGGCTGGAGACCCAGTACTTC.

The V gene is TRBV4-1, the J gene TRBJ1-5; no definite D call. The germline V and J ends were trimmed by 0 bases and 0 bases, with 9 bases remaining between them. The germline CDR1 and CDR2 sequences are MGHRA and YSYEKL. The CDR3 totals 16 residues. CDR3 sequence: CASSQDWHNSNQPQHF. For the CDR3, the DNA is TGCGCCAGCAGCCAAGACTGGCATAATAGCAATCAGCCCCAGCATTTT.

The chain has TRBV11-2 and TRBJ2-5; TRBD1 matches 9 bases. V gave up 0 bases and J gave up 0 bases; unmatched junction bases: 2. There are 16 residues in the CDR3. Germline lookup yields CDR1 SGHAT and CDR2 FQNNGV. CDR3 in amino acids: CASSLEQGAYQETQYF. The CDR3 DNA reads TGTGCCAGCAGCTTAGAACAGGGGGCCTACCAAGAGACCCAGTACTTC.

This clone has just a few counts. V gene TRBV5-6 combines with J gene TRBJ2-3; D perhaps matches TRBD2 (5 bases). V was pared by 2 bases and J by 4 bases, with 14 bases between. The CDR3 extends over 15 amino acids. Germline CDR1 reads SGHDT; CDR2 reads YYEEEE. This CDR3 reads CASSFDYRGSDTQYF. The CDR3 DNA is TGTGCCAGCAGCTTCGACTATCGAGGATCAGATACGCAGTATTTT. The complete variable domain, with remaining parts taken from reference TRBV5-6 and TRBJ2-3, reads DAGVTQSPTHLIKTRGQQVTLRCSPKSGHDTVSWYQQALGQGPQFIFQYYEEEERQRGNFPDRFSGHQFPNYSSELNVNALLLGDSALYLCASSFDYRGSDTQYFGPGTRLTVL.

With regard to this clone: Different DNA sequences within this sample yield the same CDR3. The chain recombines TRBV7-9 with TRBJ2-7, with 7 nucleotides matching TRBD1. Trimming removed 4 bases from V and 3 bases from J; junction bases left unmatched: 3. CDR1 is SEHNR, CDR2 FQNEAQ, per germline (reference sequence). The CDR3 runs 13 residues. This CDR3 reads CASSSRDSYEQYF. For the CDR3, the DNA is TGTGCCAGCAGCTCCCGGGACAGCTACGAGCAGTACTTC.

This clone occurred a few times. This chain connects TRBV9 to TRBJ1-1; perhaps TRBD1 as D (5 bases). The CDR3 totals 14 residues. V lost 4 bases to trimming and J lost 0 bases, with 10 bases between them. The germline V gene has CDR1 SGDLS and CDR2 YYNGEE. The DNA for the CDR3 is TGTGCCAGCAGCCCCGGGGGGTTGAACACTGAAGCTTTCTTT. As protein: CASSPGGLNTEAFF. Based on the CDR3 plus reference TRBV9 and TRBJ1-1, the full variable domain is DSGVTQTPKHLITATGQRVTLRCSPRSGDLSVYWYQQSLDQGLQFLIQYYNGEERAKGNILERFSAQQFPDLHSELNLSSLELGDSALYFCASSPGGLNTEAFFGQGTRLTVV.

This clone is medium-sized within its sample. V usage is TRBV28 and J usage is TRBJ1-2, with 11 bases fitting TRBD1. This CDR3 comprises 15 residues. V shed 6 bases and J 3 bases; nucleotides not matched to a gene: 6. The V gene's germline CDR1 is MDHEN and CDR2 SYDVKM. DNA of the CDR3: TGTGCCAGCAGCTTCCCGGGACAGGGGGACTATGGCTACACCTTC. It codes for CASSFPGQGDYGYTF.

V and J are TRBV28 and TRBJ2-2; 12 positions match TRBD1. Germline CDR1 and CDR2: MDHEN and SYDVKM. The CDR3 totals 15 residues. J was trimmed by 5 bases and V by 5 bases; bases with no gene match: 3. Here the CDR3 DNA reads TGTGCCAGCAGTGGGACAGGGGGCTTAACCGGGGAGCTGTTTTTT. Protein sequence: CASSGTGGLTGELFF.